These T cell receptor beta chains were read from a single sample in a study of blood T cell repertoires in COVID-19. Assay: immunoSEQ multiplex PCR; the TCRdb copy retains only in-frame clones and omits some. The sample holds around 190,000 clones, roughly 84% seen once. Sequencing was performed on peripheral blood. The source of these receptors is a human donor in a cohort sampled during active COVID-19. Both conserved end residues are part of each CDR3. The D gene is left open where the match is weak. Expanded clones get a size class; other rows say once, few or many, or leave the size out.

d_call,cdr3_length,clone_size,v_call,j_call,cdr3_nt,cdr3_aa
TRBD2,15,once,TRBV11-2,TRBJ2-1,TGTGCCAGCAGCTTAAGTAGCGGGAGGGCCCCTGAGCAGTTCTTC,CASSLSSGRAPEQFF
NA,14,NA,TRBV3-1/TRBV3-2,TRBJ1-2,TGTGCCAGCAGCCGGCCGGAAGGAGGCTATGGCTACACCTTC,CASSRPEGGYGYTF
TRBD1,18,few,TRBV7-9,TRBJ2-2,TGTGCCAGCAGCTTAGGATTAGGCCGACAGGGCTACACCGGGGAGCTGTTTTTT,CASSLGLGRQGYTGELFF
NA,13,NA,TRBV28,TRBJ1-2,TGTGCCAGCAGTCCACAGGTTAACTATGGCTACACCTTC,CASSPQVNYGYTF
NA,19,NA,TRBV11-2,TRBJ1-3,TGTGCCAGCAGCATAATTCCCGGCGCCCTAGGAGGTTCTGGAAACACCATATATTTT,CASSIIPGALGGSGNTIYF
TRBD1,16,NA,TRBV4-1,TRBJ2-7,TGCGCCAGCAGCCAAGAGGCGTCAGGGGGCCCGCGTTCGCAGTACTTC,CASSQEASGGPRSQYF
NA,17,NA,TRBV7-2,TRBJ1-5,TGTGCCAGCAGCTTAGTCGCGGCAGCGCCAACCGATCAGCCCCAGCATTTT,CASSLVAAAPTDQPQHF
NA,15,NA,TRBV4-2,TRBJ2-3,TGTGCCAGCAGCCAAGATGGGGGGAGCGCAGATACGCAGTATTTT,CASSQDGGSADTQYF
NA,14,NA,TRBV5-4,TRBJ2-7,TGTGCCAGCAGCACCAGACCACAGGGCTACGAGCAGTACTTC,CASSTRPQGYEQYF
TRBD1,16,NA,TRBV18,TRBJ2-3,TGTGCCAGCTCACCACCGGGACAGGGGAGGTCAGATACGCAGTATTTT,CASSPPGQGRSDTQYF
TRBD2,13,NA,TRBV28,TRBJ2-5,TGTGCCAGCAGTCCGTGGACTAGCGAGACCCAGTACTTC,CASSPWTSETQYF
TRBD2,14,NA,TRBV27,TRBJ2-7,TGTGCCAGCAGTCCCAGGACTAGCTCCTACGAGCAGTACTTC,CASSPRTSSYEQYF
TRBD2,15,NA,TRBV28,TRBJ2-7,TGTGCCAGCTTCGGACTAGCGGGAGCTTTATACGAGCAGTACTTC,CASFGLAGALYEQYF
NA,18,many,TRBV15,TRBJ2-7,TGTGCCACCAGCAGAGAAGGACCCGGGATGGGTAGGACCTACGAGCAGTACTTC,CATSREGPGMGRTYEQYF
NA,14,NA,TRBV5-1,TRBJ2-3,TGCGCCAGCAGCCCAGGGGCCAGCACAGATACGCAGTATTTT,CASSPGASTDTQYF
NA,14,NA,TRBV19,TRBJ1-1,TGTGCCAGTAGTAACCAGGTGGGGAACACTGAAGCTTTCTTT,CASSNQVGNTEAFF
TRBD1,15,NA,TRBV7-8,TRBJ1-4,TGTGCCAGCAGCTTAAGGGACAGGTCTAATGAAAAACTGTTTTTT,CASSLRDRSNEKLFF
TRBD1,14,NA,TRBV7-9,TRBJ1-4,TGTGCCAGCAGCTCGGACAGGGGAAATGAAAAACTGTTTTTT,CASSSDRGNEKLFF
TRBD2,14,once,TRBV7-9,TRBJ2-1,TGTGCCACCCTGGGGACTAGCGGGAGAGCTGAGCAGTTCTTC,CATLGTSGRAEQFF
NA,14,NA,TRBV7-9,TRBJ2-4,TGTGCCAGCAGCTTAGGTACCGGGGGAAACATTCAGTACTTC,CASSLGTGGNIQYF
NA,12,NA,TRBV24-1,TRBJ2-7,TGTGCCACCAGTGATTCCACAGAGATGCAGTACTTC,CATSDSTEMQYF
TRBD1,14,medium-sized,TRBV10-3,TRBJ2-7,TGTGCCATCAGTGAGAAAGGACAGGGCTACGAGCAGTACTTC,CAISEKGQGYEQYF
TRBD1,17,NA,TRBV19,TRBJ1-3,TGTGCCAGTAGTCCCAGGGGGATTATCAGCTCTGGAAACACCATATATTTT,CASSPRGIISSGNTIYF
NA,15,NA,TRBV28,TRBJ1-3,TGTGCCAGCAGGCCTCAGGGGATCTCTGGAAACACCATATATTTT,CASRPQGISGNTIYF
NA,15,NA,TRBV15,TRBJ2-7,TGTGCCACCAGCAGAGCGGAACAGGGTCGGGGCGAGCAGTACTTC,CATSRAEQGRGEQYF
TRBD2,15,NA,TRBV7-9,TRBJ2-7,TGTGCCAGCAGCCGACTAGCCCAAAGTTCCTACGAGCAGTACTTC,CASSRLAQSSYEQYF